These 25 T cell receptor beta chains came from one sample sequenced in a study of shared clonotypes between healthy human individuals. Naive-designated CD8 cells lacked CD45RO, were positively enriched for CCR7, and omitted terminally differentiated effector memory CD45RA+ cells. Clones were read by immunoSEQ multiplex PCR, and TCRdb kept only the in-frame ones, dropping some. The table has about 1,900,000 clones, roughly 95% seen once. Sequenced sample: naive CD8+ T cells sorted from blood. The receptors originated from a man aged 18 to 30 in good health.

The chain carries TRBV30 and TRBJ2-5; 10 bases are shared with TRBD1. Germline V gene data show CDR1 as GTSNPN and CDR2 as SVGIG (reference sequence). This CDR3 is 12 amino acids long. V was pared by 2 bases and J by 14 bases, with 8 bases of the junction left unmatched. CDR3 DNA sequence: TGTGCCTGGAGTACCGGGACAGGGGTGGCCTACTTC. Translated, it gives CAWSTGTGVAYF.

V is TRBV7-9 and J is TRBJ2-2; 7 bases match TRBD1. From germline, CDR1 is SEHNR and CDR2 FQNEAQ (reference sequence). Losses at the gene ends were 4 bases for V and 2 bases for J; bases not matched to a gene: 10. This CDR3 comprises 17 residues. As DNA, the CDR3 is TGTGCCAGCAGCTCGGACGTAGGGGGCTTCAACACCGGGGAGCTGTTTTTT. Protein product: CASSSDVGGFNTGELFF.

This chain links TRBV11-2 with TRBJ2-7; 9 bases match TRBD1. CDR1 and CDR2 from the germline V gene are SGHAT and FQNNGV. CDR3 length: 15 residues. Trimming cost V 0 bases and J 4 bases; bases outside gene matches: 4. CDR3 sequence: CASSLELGTGYEQYF. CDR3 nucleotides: TGTGCCAGCAGCTTAGAGTTAGGGACAGGGTACGAGCAGTACTTC.

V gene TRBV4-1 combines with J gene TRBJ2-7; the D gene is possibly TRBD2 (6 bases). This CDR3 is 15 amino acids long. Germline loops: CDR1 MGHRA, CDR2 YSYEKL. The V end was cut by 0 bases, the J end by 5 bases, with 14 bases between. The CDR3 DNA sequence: TGCGCCAGCAGCCAAGAAGCCAGGGAGGTTGACGAGCAGTACTTC. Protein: CASSQEAREVDEQYF.

CDR3: CASSDWQGGQPQHF. For the CDR3, the DNA is TGTGCCAGCAGTGATTGGCAGGGTGGTCAGCCCCAGCATTTT. This chain joins TRBV6-1 and TRBJ1-5; a possible D gene is TRBD1 (5 bases). V gave up 3 bases and J gave up 6 bases, with 12 bases separating them. Germline CDR1 and CDR2: MNHNS and SASEGT. CDR3 length: 14 residues.

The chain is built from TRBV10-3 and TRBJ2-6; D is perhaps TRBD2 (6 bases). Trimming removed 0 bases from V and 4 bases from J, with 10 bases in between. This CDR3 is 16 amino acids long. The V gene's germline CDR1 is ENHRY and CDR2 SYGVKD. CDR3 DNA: TGTGCCATCAGTGAGTCCCCCGGAGGGGGGGCCAACGTCCTGACTTTC. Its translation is CAISESPGGGANVLTF.

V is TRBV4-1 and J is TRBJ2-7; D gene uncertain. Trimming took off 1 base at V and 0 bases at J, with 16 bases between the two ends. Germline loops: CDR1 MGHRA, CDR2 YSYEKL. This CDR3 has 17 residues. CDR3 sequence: CASSQVASVSSSYEQYF. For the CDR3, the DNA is TGCGCCAGCAGCCAAGTGGCGTCAGTAAGTTCCTCCTACGAGCAGTACTTC.

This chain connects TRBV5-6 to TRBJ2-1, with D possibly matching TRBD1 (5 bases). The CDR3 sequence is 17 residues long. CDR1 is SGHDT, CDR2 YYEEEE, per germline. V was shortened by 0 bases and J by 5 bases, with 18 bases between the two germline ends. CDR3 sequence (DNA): TGTGCCAGCAGCTTGGAGGAGATAGGGGAATACGACAATGAGCAGTTCTTC. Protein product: CASSLEEIGEYDNEQFF.

The CDR3 loop is CASEDPISDTQYF. The CDR3 coding sequence is TGTGCCAGCGAAGACCCCATAAGTGATACGCAGTATTTT. V usage is TRBV7-2 and J usage is TRBJ2-3, with D hard to call. The CDR3 loop spans 13 amino acids. The germline CDR1 and CDR2 sequences are SGHTA and FQGNSA. Trimming cost V 8 bases and J 6 bases, with 15 bases left between them. Complete variable domain (other parts from reference TRBV7-2 and TRBJ2-3): GAGVSQSPSNKVTEKGKDVELRCDPISGHTALYWYRQSLGQGLEFLIYFQGNSAPDKSGLPSDRFSAERTGGSVSTLTIQRTQQEDSAVYLCASEDPISDTQYFGPGTRLTVL.

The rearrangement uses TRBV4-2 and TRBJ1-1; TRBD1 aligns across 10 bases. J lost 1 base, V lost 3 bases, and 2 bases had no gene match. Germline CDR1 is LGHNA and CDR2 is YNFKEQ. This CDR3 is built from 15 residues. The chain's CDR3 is CASSQDRGGNTEAFF. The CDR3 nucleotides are TGTGCCAGCAGCCAGGACAGGGGGGGGAACACTGAAGCTTTCTTT.

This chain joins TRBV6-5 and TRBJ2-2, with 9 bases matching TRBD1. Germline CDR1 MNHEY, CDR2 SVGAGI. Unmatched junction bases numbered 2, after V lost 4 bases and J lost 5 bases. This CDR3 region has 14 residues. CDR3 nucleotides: TGTGCCAGCAGTTCCGGGACAGGGACCGGGGAGCTGTTTTTT. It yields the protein CASSSGTGTGELFF.

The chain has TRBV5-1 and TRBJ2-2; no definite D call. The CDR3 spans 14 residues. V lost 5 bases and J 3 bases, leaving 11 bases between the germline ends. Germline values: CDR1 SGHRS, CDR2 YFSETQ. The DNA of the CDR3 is TGCGCCAGCAGGAGCTACGAGGACACCGGGGAGCTGTTTTTT. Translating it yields CASRSYEDTGELFF.

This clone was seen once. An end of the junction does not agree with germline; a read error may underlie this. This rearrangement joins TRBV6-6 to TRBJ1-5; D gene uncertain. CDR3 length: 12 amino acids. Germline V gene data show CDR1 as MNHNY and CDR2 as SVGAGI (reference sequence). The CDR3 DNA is TGTGCCAGCAGTCGGCCGGGGATCTCATGGAATTTT. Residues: CASSRPGISWNF.

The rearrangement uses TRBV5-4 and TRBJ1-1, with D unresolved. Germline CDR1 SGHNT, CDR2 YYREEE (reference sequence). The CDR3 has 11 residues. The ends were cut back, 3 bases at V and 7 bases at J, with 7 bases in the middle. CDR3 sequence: CASSSAIEAFF. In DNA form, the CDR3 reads TGTGCCAGCAGCTCGGCCATTGAAGCTTTCTTT.

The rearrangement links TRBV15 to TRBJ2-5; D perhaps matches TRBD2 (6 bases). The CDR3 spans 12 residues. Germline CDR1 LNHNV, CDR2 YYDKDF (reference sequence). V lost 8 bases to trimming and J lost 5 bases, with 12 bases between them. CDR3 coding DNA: TGTGCCACCTCTAGCGACGACGAGACCCAGTACTTC. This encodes CATSSDDETQYF.

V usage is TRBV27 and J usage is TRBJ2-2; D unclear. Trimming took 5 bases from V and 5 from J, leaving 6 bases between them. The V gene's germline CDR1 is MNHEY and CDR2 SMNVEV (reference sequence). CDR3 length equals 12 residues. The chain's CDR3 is CASSPVTGELFF. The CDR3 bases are TGTGCCAGCAGTCCGGTTACCGGGGAGCTGTTTTTT.

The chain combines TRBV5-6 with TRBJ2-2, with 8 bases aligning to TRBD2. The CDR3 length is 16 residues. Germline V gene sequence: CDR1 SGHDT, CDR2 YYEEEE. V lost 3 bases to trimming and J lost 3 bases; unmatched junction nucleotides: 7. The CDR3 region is CASSYEREPYTGELFF. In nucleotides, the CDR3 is TGTGCCAGCAGCTACGAGCGGGAGCCCTACACCGGGGAGCTGTTTTTT.

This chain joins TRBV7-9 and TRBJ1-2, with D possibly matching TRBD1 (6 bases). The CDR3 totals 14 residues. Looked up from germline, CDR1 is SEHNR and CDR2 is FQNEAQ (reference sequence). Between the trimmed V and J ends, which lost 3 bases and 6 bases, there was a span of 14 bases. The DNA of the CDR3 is TGTGCCAGCAGCTTCTCCCCAGGGGCCCATGGCTACACCTTC. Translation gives CASSFSPGAHGYTF. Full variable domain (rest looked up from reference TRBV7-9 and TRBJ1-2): DTGVSQNPRHKITKRGQNVTFRCDPISEHNRLYWYRQTLGQGPEFLTYFQNEAQLEKSRLLSDRFSAERPKGSFSTLEIQRTEQGDSAMYLCASSFSPGAHGYTFGSGTRLTVV.

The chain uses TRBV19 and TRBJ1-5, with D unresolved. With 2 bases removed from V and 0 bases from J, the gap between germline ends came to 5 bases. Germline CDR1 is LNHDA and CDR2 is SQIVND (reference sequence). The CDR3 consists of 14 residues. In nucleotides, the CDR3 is TGTGCCAGTAGTATAACAATTAGCAATCAGCCCCAGCATTTT. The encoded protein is CASSITISNQPQHF.

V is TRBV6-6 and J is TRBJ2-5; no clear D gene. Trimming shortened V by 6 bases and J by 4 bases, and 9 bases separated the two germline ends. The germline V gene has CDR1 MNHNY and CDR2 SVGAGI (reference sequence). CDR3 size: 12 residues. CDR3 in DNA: TGTGCCAGCAGAAACTCCCCAGAGACCCAGTACTTC. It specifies CASRNSPETQYF.

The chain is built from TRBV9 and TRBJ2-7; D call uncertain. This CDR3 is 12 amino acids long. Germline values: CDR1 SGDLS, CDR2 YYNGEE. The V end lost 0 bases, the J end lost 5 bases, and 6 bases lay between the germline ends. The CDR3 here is CASSVARNEQYF. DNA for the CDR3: TGTGCCAGCAGCGTAGCTAGGAACGAGCAGTACTTC.

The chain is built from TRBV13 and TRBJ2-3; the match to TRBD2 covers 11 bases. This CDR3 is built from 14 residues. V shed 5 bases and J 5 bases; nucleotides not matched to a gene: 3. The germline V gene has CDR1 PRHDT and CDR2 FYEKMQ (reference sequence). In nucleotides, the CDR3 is TGTGCCAGCAGCCTAGCGGGAGGAATAGATACGCAGTATTTT. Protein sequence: CASSLAGGIDTQYF.

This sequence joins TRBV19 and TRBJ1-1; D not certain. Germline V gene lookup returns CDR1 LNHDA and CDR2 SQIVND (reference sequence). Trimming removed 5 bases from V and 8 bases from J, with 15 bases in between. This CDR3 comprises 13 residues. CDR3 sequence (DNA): TGTGCCAGTAGTTCCCGGGGAACGCCCGAAGCTTTCTTT. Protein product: CASSSRGTPEAFF.

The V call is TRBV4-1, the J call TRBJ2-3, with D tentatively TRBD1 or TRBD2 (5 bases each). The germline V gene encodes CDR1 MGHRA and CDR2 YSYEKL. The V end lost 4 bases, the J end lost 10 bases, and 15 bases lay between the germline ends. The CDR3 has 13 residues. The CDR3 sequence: CASSPRARGAQYF. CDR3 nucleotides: TGCGCCAGCAGCCCTAGGGCCCGAGGGGCGCAGTATTTT.

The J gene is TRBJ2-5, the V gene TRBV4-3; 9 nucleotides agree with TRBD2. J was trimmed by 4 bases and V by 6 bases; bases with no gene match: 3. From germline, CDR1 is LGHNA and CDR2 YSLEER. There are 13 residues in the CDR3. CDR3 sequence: CASSGGGGETQYF. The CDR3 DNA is TGCGCCAGCAGTGGCGGGGGGGGAGAGACCCAGTACTTC.